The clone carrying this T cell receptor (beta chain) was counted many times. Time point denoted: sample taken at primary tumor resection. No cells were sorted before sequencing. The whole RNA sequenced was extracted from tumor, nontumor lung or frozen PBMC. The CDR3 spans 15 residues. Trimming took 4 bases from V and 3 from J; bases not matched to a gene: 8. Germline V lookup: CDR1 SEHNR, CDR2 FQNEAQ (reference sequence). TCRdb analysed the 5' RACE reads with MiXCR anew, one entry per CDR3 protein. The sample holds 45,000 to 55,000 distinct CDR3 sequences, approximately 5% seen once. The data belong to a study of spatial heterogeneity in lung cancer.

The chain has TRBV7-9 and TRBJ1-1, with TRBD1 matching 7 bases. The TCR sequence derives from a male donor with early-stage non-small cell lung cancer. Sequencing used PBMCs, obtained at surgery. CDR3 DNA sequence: TGTGCCAGCAGCTGGGCAGGGGGTATTTACACTGAAGCTTTCTTT. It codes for CASSWAGGIYTEAFF.